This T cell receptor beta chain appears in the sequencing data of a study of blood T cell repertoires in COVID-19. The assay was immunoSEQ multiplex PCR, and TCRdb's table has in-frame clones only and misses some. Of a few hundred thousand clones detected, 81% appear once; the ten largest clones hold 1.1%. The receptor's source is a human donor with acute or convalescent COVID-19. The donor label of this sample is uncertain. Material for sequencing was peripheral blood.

The CDR3 DNA sequence: TGTGCCAGCAGCACCCCATCAACAGGGGCCGGTCAGCAGGGGGCTTTCTTT. It yields the protein CASSTPSTGAGQQGAFF. J is TRBJ1-1 and V is TRBV28, with 7 bases that match TRBD1. V trimming: 6 bases; J trimming: 11 bases; junction bases outside the gene matches: 24. CDR1 is MDHEN, CDR2 SYDVKM, per germline. CDR3 length: 17 amino acids. Based on the CDR3 plus reference TRBV28 and TRBJ1-1, the full variable domain is DVKVTQSSRYLVKRTGEKVFLECVQDMDHENMFWYRQDPGLGLRLIYFSYDVKMKEKGDIPEGYSVSREKKERFSLILESASTNQTSMYLCASSTPSTGAGQQGAFFGQGTRLTVV.